Listed below are T cell receptor beta chains from one sample, sequenced in a study of cytomegalovirus exposure and HLA in healthy donors. Sequenced by immunoSEQ multiplex PCR; TCRdb stores in-frame clones only, minus some. Altogether about 130,000 clones are present, 89% being singletons, with the ten largest covering over 1%. The sequenced sample was PBMCs. The receptors originated from a woman aged 18-35 years in good health and CMV-seronegative. CDR3s include the opening cysteine and the closing phenylalanine or tryptophan. The D gene is left open where the match is weak. The listing skips clone size in some rows; elsewhere it reads once, few, many or a size class.

TRBJ2-7	NA	NA	TRBV19	CASSIGGQKIPPGEQYF	TGTGCCAGTAGTATAGGCGGACAGAAAATCCCGCCGGGGGAGCAGTACTTC
TRBJ1-2	NA	NA	TRBV18	CASSPKRQGMGPFGYTF	TGTGCCAGCTCACCGAAACGTCAGGGTATGGGCCCCTTTGGCTACACCTTC
TRBJ1-2	TRBD1	NA	TRBV5-1	CASSSQTGGNGYTF	TGCGCCAGCAGCTCCCAGACAGGGGGAAATGGCTACACCTTC
TRBJ1-1	NA	NA	TRBV4-2	CASSQDVEGSVTEAFF	TGTGCCAGCAGCCAAGATGTGGAGGGTTCGGTCACTGAAGCTTTCTTT
TRBJ1-2	NA	few	TRBV27	CASRAGVNYGYTF	TGTGCCAGCCGGGCAGGGGTGAACTATGGCTACACCTTC
TRBJ2-7	TRBD1	few	TRBV15	CATSRKGQSYEQYF	TGTGCCACCAGCAGAAAGGGACAGTCTTACGAGCAGTACTTC
TRBJ2-5	TRBD1	NA	TRBV18	CASSETGQGFATQYF	TGTGCCAGCTCGGAAACGGGACAGGGGTTTGCGACCCAGTACTTC
TRBJ1-2	NA	NA	TRBV14	CASSLSGFDRLYGYTF	TGTGCCAGCAGCCTCTCAGGGTTCGACAGGCTCTACGGCTACACCTTC
TRBJ2-7	NA	NA	TRBV2	CASSEQNRVYEQYF	TGTGCCAGCAGTGAACAGAACAGGGTGTACGAGCAGTACTTC
TRBJ1-1	NA	once	TRBV11-3	CASSFGSGGEAFF	TGTGCCAGCAGCTTTGGCAGCGGAGGGGAAGCTTTCTTT
TRBJ2-7	NA	NA	TRBV12-5	CASAPERYEQYF	TGTGCTAGTGCTCCTGAGAGATACGAGCAGTACTTC
TRBJ2-3	TRBD2	NA	TRBV7-7	CASSLVPGGPDTQYF	TGTGCCAGCAGCTTAGTGCCGGGGGGGCCAGATACGCAGTATTTT
TRBJ1-5	TRBD1	NA	TRBV6-5	CASSSATGAHQPQHF	TGTGCCAGCAGTTCGGCCACAGGGGCACATCAGCCCCAGCATTTT
TRBJ2-5	TRBD1	NA	TRBV2	CASSAHLGTGGNETQYF	TGTGCCAGCAGTGCCCACCTCGGGACAGGGGGCAATGAGACCCAGTACTTC
TRBJ2-7	NA	NA	TRBV19	CASSMKGVAPYEQYF	TGTGCCAGTAGTATGAAGGGGGTGGCACCTTACGAGCAGTACTTC
TRBJ2-7	TRBD1	NA	TRBV27	CASSLPRAGGYEQYF	TGTGCCAGCAGTTTACCCAGGGCAGGGGGCTACGAGCAGTACTTC
TRBJ2-3	NA	once	TRBV6-5	CASSYGGVGTDTQYF	TGTGCCAGCAGTTACGGAGGGGTAGGGACAGATACGCAGTATTTT
TRBJ2-2	NA	NA	TRBV7-3	CASSLWAPTNTGELFF	TGTGCCAGCAGCTTGTGGGCTCCTACGAACACCGGGGAGCTGTTTTTT
TRBJ2-3	NA	NA	TRBV5-1	CASSERQGNVADTQYF	TGCGCCAGCTCGGAAAGGCAGGGGAATGTGGCAGATACGCAGTATTTT
TRBJ2-5	NA	NA	TRBV4-1	CASSQGSQGQETQYF	TGCGCCAGCAGCCAAGGGTCCCAGGGACAAGAGACCCAGTACTTC
TRBJ1-6	NA	NA	TRBV5-4	CASSLDRDNSPLHF	TGTGCCAGCAGCTTGGACAGGGATAATTCACCCCTCCACTTT
TRBJ1-2	NA	NA	TRBV6-5	CASSYPGQGSYTF	TGTGCCAGCAGTTACCCAGGCCAGGGGAGCTACACCTTC
TRBJ2-1	TRBD2	NA	TRBV5-1	CASSLAGPVDEQFF	TGCGCCAGCAGCCTAGCGGGGCCGGTGGATGAGCAGTTCTTC
TRBJ1-1	NA	NA	TRBV9	CASSGGRSIPNTEAFF	TGTGCCAGCAGCGGAGGGAGATCGATTCCGAACACTGAAGCTTTCTTT
TRBJ2-1	NA	NA	TRBV27	CASSWIHLGPWGSHNEQFF	TGTGCCAGCAGTTGGATTCACTTAGGTCCCTGGGGCAGTCACAATGAGCAGTTCTTC
TRBJ1-3	NA	NA	TRBV7-8	CASSLRRWGERGNTIYF	TGTGCCAGCAGCTTAAGGCGGTGGGGGGAGCGCGGAAACACCATATATTTT
TRBJ2-5	TRBD2	NA	TRBV7-3	CASSPRGRGGQETQYF	TGTGCCAGCAGCCCCCGCGGGCGGGGGGGCCAAGAGACCCAGTACTTC
TRBJ1-2	TRBD1	NA	TRBV10-3	CAISGTGANYGYTF	TGTGCCATCAGCGGGACAGGGGCGAACTATGGCTACACCTTC
TRBJ2-7	TRBD2	NA	TRBV9	CASSVKLAGGSYEQYF	TGTGCCAGCAGCGTAAAACTAGCGGGGGGTTCCTACGAGCAGTACTTC
TRBJ1-2	NA	NA	TRBV7-9	CASSFSNPDRLGYTF	TGTGCCAGCAGCTTCTCAAACCCCGACAGGCTTGGCTACACCTTC
TRBJ1-4	NA	NA	TRBV4-1	CASSQAYNRKLFF	TGCGCCAGCAGCCAAGCCTATAACCGAAAACTGTTTTTT
TRBJ2-1	NA	NA	TRBV27	CASSLSGGGWDEQFF	TGTGCCAGCAGTTTATCTGGTGGGGGCTGGGATGAGCAGTTCTTC
TRBJ1-1	NA	NA	TRBV27	CASRMTGMNTEAFF	TGTGCCAGCAGGATGACGGGGATGAACACTGAAGCTTTCTTT
TRBJ2-1	TRBD1	NA	TRBV5-1	CASRDSYNEQFF	TGCGCCAGCCGGGACAGCTACAATGAGCAGTTCTTC
TRBJ1-2	TRBD1	NA	TRBV25-1	CASSGGADRVPNYGYTF	TGTGCCAGCAGTGGGGGGGCAGACAGGGTCCCTAACTATGGCTACACCTTC
TRBJ2-1	NA	once	TRBV5-4	CASSPKRQYNEQFF	TGTGCCAGCAGCCCGAAGAGACAGTACAATGAGCAGTTCTTC
TRBJ2-1	NA	NA	TRBV7-9	CASSLLNEQFF	TGTGCCAGCAGCTTACTGAATGAGCAGTTCTTC
TRBJ2-5	NA	NA	TRBV19	CASSIGRSQETQYF	TGTGCCAGTAGTATAGGGAGGAGTCAAGAGACCCAGTACTTC
TRBJ1-1	TRBD1	NA	TRBV6-5	CASSYDRAGEAFF	TGTGCCAGCAGTTACGACAGGGCAGGTGAAGCTTTCTTT
TRBJ2-3	NA	NA	TRBV5-6	CASEPTVSASGTDTQYF	TGTGCCAGCGAACCGACAGTATCAGCTTCAGGCACAGATACGCAGTATTTT
TRBJ2-5	NA	NA	TRBV7-7	CASSLEETGSGETQYF	TGTGCTAGCAGCTTAGAGGAAACAGGGTCTGGAGAGACCCAGTACTTC
TRBJ1-2	NA	NA	TRBV9	CASSVGGGDLLGYTF	TGTGCCAGCAGCGTCGGCGGGGGGGATTTGCTGGGCTACACCTTC
TRBJ1-1	NA	NA	TRBV21-1	CASSKAAIRGRNTEAFF	TGTGCCAGCAGCAAAGCGGCTATTAGGGGGAGGAACACTGAAGCTTTCTTT
TRBJ2-5	NA	NA	TRBV16	CASSQWGRTETQYF	TGTGCCAGCAGCCAATGGGGGCGTACAGAGACCCAGTACTTC
TRBJ1-4	NA	NA	TRBV7-8	CASHYRRGANEKLFF	TGTGCCAGCCATTACCGTCGGGGGGCAAATGAAAAACTGTTTTTT
TRBJ1-2	TRBD1	NA	TRBV19	CASSIMGQGALYTF	TGTGCCAGTAGTATTATGGGTCAGGGGGCCCTCTACACCTTC
TRBJ2-5	TRBD1	NA	TRBV5-1	CASSGTGAETQYF	TGCGCCAGCAGCGGGACAGGGGCAGAGACCCAGTACTTC
TRBJ1-4	TRBD1	NA	TRBV15	CATSEFTGQPNEKLFF	TGTGCCACCAGCGAGTTTACGGGACAGCCTAATGAAAAACTGTTTTTT
TRBJ2-2	NA	once	TRBV7-8	CASSGRSAAGELFF	TGTGCCAGTTCAGGGCGATCCGCGGCCGGGGAGCTGTTTTTT
TRBJ1-2	TRBD1	NA	TRBV9	CASSRFTGGTNYGYTF	TGTGCCAGCAGCCGATTCACAGGGGGCACTAACTATGGCTACACCTTC
TRBJ1-5	TRBD1	NA	TRBV6-6	CATRKQGNQPQHF	TGTGCCACCCGCAAACAGGGGAATCAGCCCCAGCATTTT
TRBJ1-5	NA	NA	TRBV19	CASSISGGTLNQPQHF	TGTGCCAGTAGTATAAGTGGCGGAACCCTTAATCAGCCCCAGCATTTT
TRBJ2-7	NA	NA	TRBV7-2	CASSPGVSYEQYF	TGTGCCAGCAGCCCAGGGGTCTCCTACGAGCAGTACTTC
TRBJ1-3	NA	NA	TRBV10-3	CAIRDDSSGNTIYF	TGTGCCATCAGGGATGACAGCTCTGGAAACACCATATATTTT
TRBJ2-3	TRBD2	NA	TRBV9	CASSVEGGGARADTQYF	TGTGCCAGCAGCGTAGAAGGCGGGGGGGCCAGGGCAGATACGCAGTATTTT
TRBJ1-2	NA	NA	TRBV6-5	CASSDQGNYGYTF	TGTGCCAGCAGTGACCAGGGGAACTATGGCTACACCTTC
TRBJ1-3	NA	NA	TRBV9	CASSKGGPGNTIYF	TGTGCCAGCAGCAAGGGGGGGCCTGGAAACACCATATATTTT